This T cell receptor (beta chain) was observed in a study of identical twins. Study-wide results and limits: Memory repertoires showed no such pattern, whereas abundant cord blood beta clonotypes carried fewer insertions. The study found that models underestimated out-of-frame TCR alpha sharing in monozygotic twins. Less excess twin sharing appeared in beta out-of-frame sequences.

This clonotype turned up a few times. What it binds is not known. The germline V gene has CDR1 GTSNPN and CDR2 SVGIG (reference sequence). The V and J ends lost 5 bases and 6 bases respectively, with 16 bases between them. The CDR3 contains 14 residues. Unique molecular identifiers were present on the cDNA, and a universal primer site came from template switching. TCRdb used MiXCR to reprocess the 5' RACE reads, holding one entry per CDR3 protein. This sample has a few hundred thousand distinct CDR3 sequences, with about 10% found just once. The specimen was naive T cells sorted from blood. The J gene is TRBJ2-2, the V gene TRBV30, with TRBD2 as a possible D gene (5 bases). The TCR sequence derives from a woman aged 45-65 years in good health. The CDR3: CAWVKGARPGELFF. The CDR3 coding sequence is TGTGCCTGGGTCAAGGGAGCTCGGCCCGGGGAGCTGTTTTTT.